This T cell receptor (beta chain) was obtained from a study of blood T cell repertoires in COVID-19. Method: immunoSEQ multiplex PCR; TCRdb's copy keeps in-frame clones and lacks some. The data hold roughly 250,000 clones, with approximately 88% observed a single time. V lost 1 base and J 4 bases, leaving 5 bases between the germline ends. Germline CDR1 LNHDA, CDR2 SQIVND (reference sequence). CDR3 length: 13 amino acids. This receptor was taken from a woman between 35 and 50 years old with acute COVID-19. This chain uses TRBV19 with TRBJ1-5; D is uncertain. Sequenced input: PBMCs or T cells enriched from blood (not recorded which). The CDR3 loop is CASSIASNQPQHF. CDR3 DNA sequence: TGTGCCAGTAGTATAGCCAGTAATCAGCCCCAGCATTTT. The complete variable domain, with remaining parts taken from reference TRBV19 and TRBJ1-5, reads DGGITQSPKYLFRKEGQNVTLSCEQNLNHDAMYWYRQDPGQGLRLIYYSQIVNDFQKGDIAEGYSVSREKKESFPLTVTSAQKNPTAFYLCASSIASNQPQHFGDGTRLSIL.